This T cell receptor beta chain was found in a study of T cell responses to AZD1222 COVID-19 vaccine. Points from the study as a whole: The repertoires were collected only after the peak T cell response. The CD4 TCRs associated with vaccination extended across spike and predominated at 160-218 and 743-854. In a largely white British group with more females than males, clonal diversity was possibly underestimated.

The assay was immunoSEQ multiplex PCR, and TCRdb's table has in-frame clones only and misses some. Counted here are fewer than 120,000 clones, roughly 92% occurring once; the ten biggest clones make up roughly 2.5%. Combined were second doses at about 4 or about 12 weeks. Points on this clone: The target antigen is unknown.

With V trimmed by 3 bases and J by 4 bases, 8 bases remained unmatched. CDR1 is SGHNT and CDR2 is YYREEE in the germline V gene (reference sequence). The CDR3 has 16 residues. The sequence was collected from an adult who received the AZD1222 COVID-19 vaccine. This chain connects TRBV5-4 to TRBJ2-3; the match to TRBD2 covers 10 bases. This specimen consisted of peripheral blood, obtained 28 days after the second AZD1222 dose. For the CDR3, the DNA is TGTGCCAGCAGCTCGAAAAGCGGGGGGGCCGCAGATACGCAGTATTTT. It yields the protein CASSSKSGGAADTQYF.